The rows below give T cell receptor beta chains drawn from one sample of a study of blood T cell repertoires in COVID-19. Assay used: immunoSEQ multiplex PCR; TCRdb lists only in-frame clones, some missing. The sample records approximately 120,000 clones, over 75% being singletons. Sequencing used peripheral blood. These receptors were taken from a woman in her 50s with acute or convalescent COVID-19. CDR3s include the opening cysteine and the closing phenylalanine or tryptophan. The order of the fields is V gene, D gene, clone size, J gene, CDR3 protein, CDR3 DNA. The D gene is left open where the match is weak. Where a row states a size, it is once, few, many or the class of an expanded clone; other rows omit it.

v_call: TRBV12-3/TRBV12-4; d_call: NA; clone_size: NA; j_call: TRBJ1-1; cdr3_aa: CASAKRGTEAFF; cdr3_nt: TGTGCCAGCGCCAAAAGGGGGACTGAAGCTTTCTTT
v_call: TRBV5-1; d_call: TRBD2; clone_size: NA; j_call: TRBJ2-3; cdr3_aa: CASRAGGLGTDTQYF; cdr3_nt: TGCGCCAGCAGAGCGGGGGGGCTTGGCACAGATACGCAGTATTTT
v_call: TRBV10-1; d_call: NA; clone_size: NA; j_call: TRBJ1-1; cdr3_aa: CASSPGSLRNTEAFF; cdr3_nt: TGCGCCAGCAGTCCGGGGTCGCTAAGGAACACTGAAGCTTTCTTT
v_call: TRBV6-4; d_call: NA; clone_size: few; j_call: TRBJ2-2; cdr3_aa: CASKGSTNTGELFF; cdr3_nt: TGTGCCAGCAAAGGGAGCACGAACACCGGGGAGCTGTTTTTT
v_call: TRBV27; d_call: NA; clone_size: NA; j_call: TRBJ1-4; cdr3_aa: CASSSEGEEKLFF; cdr3_nt: TGTGCCAGCAGTTCGGAAGGGGAAGAAAAACTGTTTTTT
v_call: TRBV7-8; d_call: TRBD1; clone_size: NA; j_call: TRBJ1-4; cdr3_aa: CASTDPGQGEEKLFF; cdr3_nt: TGTGCCAGCACCGACCCAGGGCAGGGGGAAGAAAAACTGTTTTTT
v_call: TRBV7-9; d_call: NA; clone_size: once; j_call: TRBJ1-1; cdr3_aa: CASSWGGGRAEAFF; cdr3_nt: TGTGCCAGCAGCTGGGGGGGAGGTCGAGCTGAAGCTTTCTTT
v_call: TRBV5-1; d_call: TRBD1; clone_size: NA; j_call: TRBJ2-3; cdr3_aa: CASSFPQGTGADTQYF; cdr3_nt: TGCGCCAGCAGCTTTCCCCAGGGGACAGGGGCAGATACGCAGTATTTT
v_call: TRBV27; d_call: NA; clone_size: NA; j_call: TRBJ2-5; cdr3_aa: CASSFFADREETQYF; cdr3_nt: TGTGCCAGCAGTTTTTTTGCGGACAGAGAAGAGACCCAGTACTTC
v_call: TRBV4-1; d_call: TRBD1; clone_size: NA; j_call: TRBJ1-5; cdr3_aa: CASSQDGGQGYSNQPQHF; cdr3_nt: TGCGCCAGCAGCCAAGACGGAGGACAGGGTTATAGCAATCAGCCCCAGCATTTT
v_call: TRBV4-1; d_call: TRBD1; clone_size: NA; j_call: TRBJ2-6; cdr3_aa: CASSQDPGTGSSGANVLTF; cdr3_nt: TGCGCCAGCAGCCAAGACCCCGGGACAGGGAGCTCTGGGGCCAACGTCCTGACTTTC
v_call: TRBV6-5; d_call: TRBD2; clone_size: once; j_call: TRBJ2-3; cdr3_aa: CASSLSGVPTDTQYF; cdr3_nt: TGTGCCAGCAGTCTAAGCGGGGTCCCGACAGATACGCAGTATTTT
v_call: TRBV5-6; d_call: TRBD1; clone_size: NA; j_call: TRBJ1-4; cdr3_aa: CASSRQGAREKLFF; cdr3_nt: TGTGCCAGCAGCCGACAGGGGGCGAGGGAAAAACTGTTTTTT
v_call: TRBV7-2; d_call: TRBD2; clone_size: NA; j_call: TRBJ2-3; cdr3_aa: CASSRLGLAGRTDTQYF; cdr3_nt: TGTGCCAGCAGCCGTCTGGGGCTAGCGGGACGCACAGATACGCAGTATTTT
v_call: TRBV19; d_call: TRBD1; clone_size: NA; j_call: TRBJ2-2; cdr3_aa: CASSIGLRDSNTGELFF; cdr3_nt: TGTGCCAGTAGTATAGGGCTTAGGGACAGCAACACCGGGGAGCTGTTTTTT
v_call: TRBV27; d_call: NA; clone_size: NA; j_call: TRBJ1-1; cdr3_aa: CASRGTFMNTEAFF; cdr3_nt: TGTGCCAGCAGGGGGACTTTCATGAACACTGAAGCTTTCTTT
v_call: TRBV9; d_call: NA; clone_size: NA; j_call: TRBJ2-3; cdr3_aa: CASSLRQVQDTQYF; cdr3_nt: TGTGCCAGCAGCCTTCGACAGGTTCAGGATACGCAGTATTTT
v_call: TRBV5-6; d_call: TRBD1; clone_size: once; j_call: TRBJ2-1; cdr3_aa: CASSSVDRGYEQFF; cdr3_nt: TGTGCCAGCAGCTCGGTTGACAGGGGCTATGAGCAGTTCTTC
v_call: TRBV5-1; d_call: NA; clone_size: NA; j_call: TRBJ1-1; cdr3_aa: CASSYTGRGTEAFF; cdr3_nt: TGCGCCAGCAGCTATACAGGGAGGGGAACTGAAGCTTTCTTT
v_call: TRBV5-8; d_call: NA; clone_size: NA; j_call: TRBJ2-2; cdr3_aa: CASSLDFFTGELFF; cdr3_nt: TGTGCCAGCAGCTTGGACTTTTTCACCGGGGAGCTGTTTTTT
v_call: TRBV18; d_call: NA; clone_size: few; j_call: TRBJ2-2; cdr3_aa: CASSPYTGHEGGNTGELFF; cdr3_nt: TGTGCCAGCTCACCTTATACAGGACACGAAGGCGGGAACACCGGGGAGCTGTTTTTT
v_call: TRBV19; d_call: TRBD2; clone_size: NA; j_call: TRBJ2-2; cdr3_aa: CATRGGRNTGELFF; cdr3_nt: TGTGCCACTAGGGGAGGGCGGAACACCGGGGAGCTGTTTTTT
v_call: TRBV19; d_call: NA; clone_size: NA; j_call: TRBJ1-3; cdr3_aa: CASSTGGNTIYF; cdr3_nt: TGTGCCAGTAGTACAGGAGGAAACACCATATATTTT
v_call: TRBV9; d_call: NA; clone_size: NA; j_call: TRBJ2-1; cdr3_aa: CASSVVGFQSYNEQFF; cdr3_nt: TGTGCCAGCAGCGTAGTCGGGTTCCAGTCCTACAATGAGCAGTTCTTC
v_call: TRBV12-3/TRBV12-4; d_call: NA; clone_size: once; j_call: TRBJ1-1; cdr3_aa: CASSSRSEAFF; cdr3_nt: TGTGCCAGCAGCTCACGTAGTGAAGCTTTCTTT
v_call: TRBV18; d_call: NA; clone_size: few; j_call: TRBJ1-5; cdr3_aa: CASSPIGTSNQPQHF; cdr3_nt: TGTGCCAGCTCACCAATCGGGACAAGCAATCAGCCCCAGCATTTT
v_call: TRBV7-9; d_call: NA; clone_size: few; j_call: TRBJ2-7; cdr3_aa: CASSLGRDIYF; cdr3_nt: TGTGCCAGCAGCTTAGGAAGAGACATCTACTTC
v_call: TRBV28; d_call: TRBD1; clone_size: few; j_call: TRBJ1-6; cdr3_aa: CASSLMGQGTSPLHF; cdr3_nt: TGTGCCAGCAGTTTAATGGGACAGGGGACTTCACCCCTCCACTTT
v_call: TRBV30; d_call: NA; clone_size: once; j_call: TRBJ1-2; cdr3_aa: CAWSVQGYGYTF; cdr3_nt: TGTGCCTGGAGTGTACAGGGCTATGGCTACACCTTC
v_call: TRBV10-1; d_call: TRBD2; clone_size: once; j_call: TRBJ2-1; cdr3_aa: CASSSSGGTDEQFF; cdr3_nt: TGCGCCAGCAGTTCTAGCGGGGGGACCGATGAGCAGTTCTTC
v_call: TRBV5-4; d_call: TRBD1; clone_size: NA; j_call: TRBJ1-5; cdr3_aa: CASSLGTGLNQPQHF; cdr3_nt: TGTGCCAGCAGCTTAGGGACAGGCCTCAATCAGCCCCAGCATTTT
v_call: TRBV7-9; d_call: TRBD1; clone_size: NA; j_call: TRBJ1-1; cdr3_aa: CASSFNRGSAEAFF; cdr3_nt: TGTGCCAGCAGCTTTAACAGGGGGTCGGCTGAAGCTTTCTTT
v_call: TRBV6-4; d_call: TRBD2; clone_size: NA; j_call: TRBJ2-2; cdr3_aa: CATPLGGPGDTGELFF; cdr3_nt: TGTGCCACCCCGTTGGGAGGGCCCGGGGACACCGGGGAGCTGTTTTTT
v_call: TRBV5-1; d_call: TRBD1; clone_size: NA; j_call: TRBJ1-6; cdr3_aa: CASSGQGASNSPLHF; cdr3_nt: TGCGCCAGCAGCGGACAGGGTGCATCAAATTCACCCCTCCACTTT
v_call: TRBV27; d_call: NA; clone_size: NA; j_call: TRBJ2-3; cdr3_aa: CASSLSPSVNTQYF; cdr3_nt: TGTGCCAGCAGTTTATCCCCTAGCGTAAATACGCAGTATTTT
v_call: TRBV5-1; d_call: NA; clone_size: few; j_call: TRBJ2-1; cdr3_aa: CASSFGGRGNNEQFF; cdr3_nt: TGCGCCAGCAGCTTCGGAGGTAGAGGGAACAATGAGCAGTTCTTC
v_call: TRBV5-1; d_call: TRBD1; clone_size: NA; j_call: TRBJ1-6; cdr3_aa: CASSSRQGSYNSPLHF; cdr3_nt: TGCGCCAGCAGCTCTCGACAGGGCTCCTATAATTCACCCCTCCACTTT
v_call: TRBV9; d_call: TRBD2; clone_size: NA; j_call: TRBJ2-1; cdr3_aa: CASSVSLMTSGGAGSYNEQFF; cdr3_nt: TGTGCCAGCAGCGTATCCCTCATGACTAGCGGGGGGGCAGGGTCCTACAATGAGCAGTTCTTC
v_call: TRBV3-1/TRBV3-2; d_call: TRBD1; clone_size: NA; j_call: TRBJ1-2; cdr3_aa: CASSRSLSGTGRYGYTF; cdr3_nt: TGTGCCAGCAGCAGGAGTTTATCCGGGACAGGGCGCTATGGCTACACCTTC
v_call: TRBV5-1; d_call: TRBD1; clone_size: once; j_call: TRBJ2-2; cdr3_aa: CASSPGQGAGELFF; cdr3_nt: TGCGCCAGCAGCCCGGGACAGGGGGCCGGGGAGCTGTTTTTT